This T cell receptor (beta chain) is from a study of blood T cell repertoires in COVID-19. Overall study context: COVID-19 samples collected from the United States, Italy and Spain covered acute and convalescent phases. T cells, B-cell-depleted T cells, or PBMCs provided the cDNA or gDNA that served as material.

In the study's own analysis: Nucleated cell counts were estimated from reference gene primer amplification. Using immunoSEQ multiplex PCR, the repertoire was profiled, and TCRdb retains in-frame clones only, with some absent. V, J and clone size reflect that table, while D and trimming were determined from the DNA. The sample carries 55,000 to 75,000 clones, around three quarters recorded once. V lost 7 bases and J lost 7; bases outside the gene matches: 6. The CDR3 is made up of 12 amino acids. The germline CDR1 and CDR2 sequences are SQVTM and ANQGSEA. The sequenced sample was peripheral blood. This TCR was recovered from a human donor in a cohort sampled during active COVID-19. This chain links TRBV29-1 with TRBJ2-1; 8 nucleotides match TRBD1. This chain's CDR3 is CSGGQGGNEQFF. DNA of the CDR3: TGCAGCGGAGGACAGGGTGGTAATGAGCAGTTCTTC.